This T cell receptor (beta chain) was observed in a study of T cell responses to AZD1222 COVID-19 vaccine. This clone has only one observation. Its antigen is currently unknown. With 8 bases removed from V and 2 bases from J, the gap between germline ends came to 15 bases. Germline V gene lookup returns CDR1 LNHDA and CDR2 SQIVND (reference sequence). The CDR3 length is 14 residues. Regarding the study as a whole: Just a handful of people given AZD1222 tested seropositive at baseline.

Sequencing was performed with immunoSEQ multiplex PCR; in TCRdb, only in-frame clones are kept and a portion is missing. The sample consists of 120,000 to 150,000 clones, about 90% of them appearing once. The chain is built from TRBV19 and TRBJ1-1; unclear D gene. Sequenced here: peripheral blood, sampled on day 0 of MenACWY control vaccination. This TCR derives from an adult in good health. The CDR3 sequence is CASRSNHLNTEAFF. In DNA, the CDR3 is TGTGCCAGTCGCTCTAACCACCTAAACACTGAAGCTTTCTTT.